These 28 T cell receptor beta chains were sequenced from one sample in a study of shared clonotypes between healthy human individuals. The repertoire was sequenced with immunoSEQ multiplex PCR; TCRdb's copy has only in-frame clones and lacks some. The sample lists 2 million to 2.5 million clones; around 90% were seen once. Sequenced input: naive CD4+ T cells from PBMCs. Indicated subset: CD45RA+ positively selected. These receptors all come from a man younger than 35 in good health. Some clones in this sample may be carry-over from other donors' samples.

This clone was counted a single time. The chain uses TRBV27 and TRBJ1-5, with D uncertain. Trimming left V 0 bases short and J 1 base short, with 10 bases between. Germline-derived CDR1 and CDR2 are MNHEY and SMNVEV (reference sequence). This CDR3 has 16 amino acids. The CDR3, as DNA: TGTGCCAGCAGTTTATCGCCTAAATACAGCAATCAGCCCCAGCATTTT. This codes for CASSLSPKYSNQPQHF.

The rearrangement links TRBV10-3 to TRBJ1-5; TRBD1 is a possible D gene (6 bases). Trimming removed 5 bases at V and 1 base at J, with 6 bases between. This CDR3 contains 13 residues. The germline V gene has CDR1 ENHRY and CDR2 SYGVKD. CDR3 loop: CAISTGSNQPQHF. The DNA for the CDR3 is TGTGCCATCAGTACAGGGAGCAATCAGCCCCAGCATTTT.

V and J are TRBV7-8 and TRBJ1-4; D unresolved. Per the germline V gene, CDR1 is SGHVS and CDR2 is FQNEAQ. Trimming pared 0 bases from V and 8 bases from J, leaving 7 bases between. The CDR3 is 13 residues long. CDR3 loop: CASSLAGGEKLFF. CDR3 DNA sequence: TGTGCCAGCAGCTTAGCGGGAGGGGAAAAACTGTTTTTT.

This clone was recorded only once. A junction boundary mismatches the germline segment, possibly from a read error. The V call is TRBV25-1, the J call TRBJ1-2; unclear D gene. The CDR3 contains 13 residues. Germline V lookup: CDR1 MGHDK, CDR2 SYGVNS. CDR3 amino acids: CASSELSAYGHTF. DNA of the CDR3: TGTGCCAGCAGTGAATTATCCGCTTATGGCCACACCTTC.

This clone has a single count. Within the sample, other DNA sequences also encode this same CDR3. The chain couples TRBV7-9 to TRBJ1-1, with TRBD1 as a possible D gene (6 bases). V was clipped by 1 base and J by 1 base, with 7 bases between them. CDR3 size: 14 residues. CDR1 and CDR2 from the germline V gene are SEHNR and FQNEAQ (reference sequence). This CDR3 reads CASSLGQANTEAFF. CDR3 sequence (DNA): TGTGCCAGCAGCTTAGGACAGGCGAACACTGAAGCTTTCTTT. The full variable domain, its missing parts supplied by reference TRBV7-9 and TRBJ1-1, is DTGVSQNPRHKITKRGQNVTFRCDPISEHNRLYWYRQTLGQGPEFLTYFQNEAQLEKSRLLSDRFSAERPKGSFSTLEIQRTEQGDSAMYLCASSLGQANTEAFFGQGTRLTVV.

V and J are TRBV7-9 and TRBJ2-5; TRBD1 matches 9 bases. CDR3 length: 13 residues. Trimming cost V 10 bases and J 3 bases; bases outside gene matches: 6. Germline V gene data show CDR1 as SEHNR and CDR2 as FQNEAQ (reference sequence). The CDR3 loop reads CATVRTGEETQYF. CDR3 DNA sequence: TGTGCCACCGTACGGACAGGGGAAGAGACCCAGTACTTC.

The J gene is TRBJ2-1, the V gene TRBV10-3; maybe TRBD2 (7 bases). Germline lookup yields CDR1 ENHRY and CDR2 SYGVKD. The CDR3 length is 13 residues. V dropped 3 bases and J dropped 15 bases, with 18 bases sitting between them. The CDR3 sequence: CAISEGRGTVLFF. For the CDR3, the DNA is TGTGCCATCAGTGAAGGGAGGGGGACGGTCCTGTTCTTC.

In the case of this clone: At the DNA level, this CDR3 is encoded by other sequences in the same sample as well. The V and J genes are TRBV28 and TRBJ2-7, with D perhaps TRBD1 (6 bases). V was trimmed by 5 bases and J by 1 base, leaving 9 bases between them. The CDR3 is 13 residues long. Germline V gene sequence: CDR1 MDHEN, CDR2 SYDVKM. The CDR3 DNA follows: TGTGCCAGCAGTCTCGGGACATCCTACGAGCAGTACTTC. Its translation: CASSLGTSYEQYF. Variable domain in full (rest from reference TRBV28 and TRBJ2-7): DVKVTQSSRYLVKRTGEKVFLECVQDMDHENMFWYRQDPGLGLRLIYFSYDVKMKEKGDIPEGYSVSREKKERFSLILESASTNQTSMYLCASSLGTSYEQYFGPGTRLTVT.

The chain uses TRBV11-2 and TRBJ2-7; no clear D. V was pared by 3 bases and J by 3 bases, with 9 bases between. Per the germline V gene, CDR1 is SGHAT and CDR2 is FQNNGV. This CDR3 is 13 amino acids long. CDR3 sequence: CASSLFRFYEQYF. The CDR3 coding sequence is TGTGCCAGCAGCTTGTTCAGGTTCTACGAGCAGTACTTC.

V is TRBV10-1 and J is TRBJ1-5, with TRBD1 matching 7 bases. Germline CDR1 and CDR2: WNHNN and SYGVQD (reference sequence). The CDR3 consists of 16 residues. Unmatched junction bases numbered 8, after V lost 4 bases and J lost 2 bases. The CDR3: CASSGRQGGGNQPQHF. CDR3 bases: TGCGCCAGCAGTGGCCGACAGGGTGGTGGCAATCAGCCCCAGCATTTT.

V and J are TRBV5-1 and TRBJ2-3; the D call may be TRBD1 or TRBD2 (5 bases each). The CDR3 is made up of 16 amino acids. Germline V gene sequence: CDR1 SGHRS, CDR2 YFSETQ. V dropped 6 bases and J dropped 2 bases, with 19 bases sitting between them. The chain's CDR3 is CASTALVGDPTDTQYF. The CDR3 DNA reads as TGCGCCAGCACCGCACTGGTGGGGGATCCCACAGATACGCAGTATTTT.

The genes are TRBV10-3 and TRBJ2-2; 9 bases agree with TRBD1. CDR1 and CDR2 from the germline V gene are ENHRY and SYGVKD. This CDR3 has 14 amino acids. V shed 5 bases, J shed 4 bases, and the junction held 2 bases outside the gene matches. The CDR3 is CAISRTGATGELFF. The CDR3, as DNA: TGTGCCATCAGTCGGACAGGGGCCACCGGGGAGCTGTTTTTT.

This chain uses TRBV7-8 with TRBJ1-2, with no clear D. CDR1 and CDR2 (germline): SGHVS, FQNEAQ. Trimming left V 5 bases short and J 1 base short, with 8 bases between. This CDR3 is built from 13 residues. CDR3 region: CASSPQNNYGYTF. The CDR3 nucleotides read TGTGCCAGCAGCCCACAGAATAACTATGGCTACACCTTC.

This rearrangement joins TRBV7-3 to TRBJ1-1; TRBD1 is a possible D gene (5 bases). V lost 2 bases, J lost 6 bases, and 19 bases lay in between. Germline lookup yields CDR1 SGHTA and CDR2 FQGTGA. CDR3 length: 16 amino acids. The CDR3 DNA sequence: TGTGCCAGCAGCTTAGCAGCCCTCGGGGGGAGCGCTGAAGCTTTCTTT. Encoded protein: CASSLAALGGSAEAFF.

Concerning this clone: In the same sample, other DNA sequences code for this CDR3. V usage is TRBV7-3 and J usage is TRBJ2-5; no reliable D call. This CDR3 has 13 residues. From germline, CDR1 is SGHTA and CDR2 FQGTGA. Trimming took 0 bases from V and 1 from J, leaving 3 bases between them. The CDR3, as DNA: TGTGCCAGCAGCTTAACCCTCCAAGAGACCCAGTACTTC. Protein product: CASSLTLQETQYF.

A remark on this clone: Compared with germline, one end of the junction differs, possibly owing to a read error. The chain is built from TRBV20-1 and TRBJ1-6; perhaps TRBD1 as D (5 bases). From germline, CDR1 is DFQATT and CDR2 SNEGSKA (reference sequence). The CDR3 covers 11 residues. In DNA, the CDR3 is TGCAGTGCTTACCAATCAGGGCGAACGGGATTT. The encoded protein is CSAYQSGRTGF.

The CDR3 reads CAWRRELYGYTF. The CDR3 DNA sequence: TGTGCCTGGAGGAGGGAGTTATATGGCTACACCTTC. V is TRBV30 and J is TRBJ1-2; no firm D call. Deletions cut 3 bases from V and 5 bases from J, with 10 bases between. Per the germline V gene, CDR1 is GTSNPN and CDR2 is SVGIG (reference sequence). This CDR3 is 12 amino acids long.

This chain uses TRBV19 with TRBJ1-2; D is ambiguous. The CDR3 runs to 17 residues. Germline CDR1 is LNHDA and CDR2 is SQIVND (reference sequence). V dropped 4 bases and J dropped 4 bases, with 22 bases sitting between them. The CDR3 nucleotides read TGTGCCAGTAGTACGGTCCCCGGCGGACGGTTTTCCTATGGCTACACCTTC. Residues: CASSTVPGGRFSYGYTF. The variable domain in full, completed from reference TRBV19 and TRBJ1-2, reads DGGITQSPKYLFRKEGQNVTLSCEQNLNHDAMYWYRQDPGQGLRLIYYSQIVNDFQKGDIAEGYSVSREKKESFPLTVTSAQKNPTAFYLCASSTVPGGRFSYGYTFGSGTRLTVV.

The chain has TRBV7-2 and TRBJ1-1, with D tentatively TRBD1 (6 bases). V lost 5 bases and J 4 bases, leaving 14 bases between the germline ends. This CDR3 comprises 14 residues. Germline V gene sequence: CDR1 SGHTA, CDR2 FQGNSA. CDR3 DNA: TGTGCCAGCAGCACTACAGGGTCGGTCACTGAAGCTTTCTTT. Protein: CASSTTGSVTEAFF.

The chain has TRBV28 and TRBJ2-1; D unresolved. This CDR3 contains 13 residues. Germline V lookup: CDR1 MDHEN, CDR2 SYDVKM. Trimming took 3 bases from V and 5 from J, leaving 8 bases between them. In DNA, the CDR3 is TGTGCCAGCAGTTTCTTTGAGAACAATGAGCAGTTCTTC. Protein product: CASSFFENNEQFF.

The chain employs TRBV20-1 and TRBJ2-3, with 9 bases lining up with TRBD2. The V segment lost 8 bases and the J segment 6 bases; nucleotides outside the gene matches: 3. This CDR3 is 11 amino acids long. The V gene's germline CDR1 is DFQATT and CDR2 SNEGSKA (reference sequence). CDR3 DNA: TGCAGTAGCGGGAGGTCGGATACGCAGTATTTT. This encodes CSSGRSDTQYF.

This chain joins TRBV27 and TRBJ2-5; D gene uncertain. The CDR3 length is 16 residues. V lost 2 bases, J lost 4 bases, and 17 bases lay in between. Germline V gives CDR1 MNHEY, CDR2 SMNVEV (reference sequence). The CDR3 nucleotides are TGTGCCAGCAGTTTAGCGGCGACTGTAAGGGTAGAGACCCAGTACTTC. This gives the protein CASSLAATVRVETQYF.

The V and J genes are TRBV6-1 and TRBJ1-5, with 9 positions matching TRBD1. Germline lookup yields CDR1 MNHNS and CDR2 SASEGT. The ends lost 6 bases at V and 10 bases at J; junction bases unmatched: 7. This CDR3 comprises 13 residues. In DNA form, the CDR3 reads TGTGCCAGCAGGAGGACAGGGGACTTTCCCCAGCATTTT. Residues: CASRRTGDFPQHF.

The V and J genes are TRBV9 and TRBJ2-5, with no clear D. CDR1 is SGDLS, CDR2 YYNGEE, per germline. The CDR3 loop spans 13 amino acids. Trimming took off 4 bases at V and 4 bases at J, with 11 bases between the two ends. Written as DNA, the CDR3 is TGTGCCAGCAGCCCGGGCATACTAGAGACCCAGTACTTC. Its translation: CASSPGILETQYF.

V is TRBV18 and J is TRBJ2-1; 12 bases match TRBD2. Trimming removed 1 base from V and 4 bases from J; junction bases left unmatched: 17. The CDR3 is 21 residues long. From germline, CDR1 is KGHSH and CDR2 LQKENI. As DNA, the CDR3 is TGTGCCAGCTCACCACTCGGGCTGGCTAGCGGGAGGGTAAATTTATACAATGAGCAGTTCTTC. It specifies CASSPLGLASGRVNLYNEQFF.

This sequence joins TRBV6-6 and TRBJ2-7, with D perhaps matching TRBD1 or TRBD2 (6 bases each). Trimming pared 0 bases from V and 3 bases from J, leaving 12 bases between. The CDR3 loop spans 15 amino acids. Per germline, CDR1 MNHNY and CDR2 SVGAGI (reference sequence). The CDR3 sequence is CASSYSNRGLYEQYF. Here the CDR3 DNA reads TGTGCCAGCAGTTACTCGAATCGGGGGCTCTACGAGCAGTACTTC.

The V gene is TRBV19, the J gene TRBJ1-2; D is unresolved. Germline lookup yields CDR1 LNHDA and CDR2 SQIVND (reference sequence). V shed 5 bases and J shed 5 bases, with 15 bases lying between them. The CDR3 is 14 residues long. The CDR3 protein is CASSEGAGGYGYTF. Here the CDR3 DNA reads TGTGCCAGTAGTGAGGGCGCGGGAGGTTATGGCTACACCTTC. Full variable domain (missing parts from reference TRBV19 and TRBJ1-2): DGGITQSPKYLFRKEGQNVTLSCEQNLNHDAMYWYRQDPGQGLRLIYYSQIVNDFQKGDIAEGYSVSREKKESFPLTVTSAQKNPTAFYLCASSEGAGGYGYTFGSGTRLTVV.

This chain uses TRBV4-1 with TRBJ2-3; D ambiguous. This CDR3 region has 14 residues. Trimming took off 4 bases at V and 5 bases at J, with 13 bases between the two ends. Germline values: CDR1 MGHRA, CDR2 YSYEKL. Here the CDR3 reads CASSPILRGDTQYF. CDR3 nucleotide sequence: TGCGCCAGCAGCCCCATCCTTCGAGGAGATACGCAGTATTTT.